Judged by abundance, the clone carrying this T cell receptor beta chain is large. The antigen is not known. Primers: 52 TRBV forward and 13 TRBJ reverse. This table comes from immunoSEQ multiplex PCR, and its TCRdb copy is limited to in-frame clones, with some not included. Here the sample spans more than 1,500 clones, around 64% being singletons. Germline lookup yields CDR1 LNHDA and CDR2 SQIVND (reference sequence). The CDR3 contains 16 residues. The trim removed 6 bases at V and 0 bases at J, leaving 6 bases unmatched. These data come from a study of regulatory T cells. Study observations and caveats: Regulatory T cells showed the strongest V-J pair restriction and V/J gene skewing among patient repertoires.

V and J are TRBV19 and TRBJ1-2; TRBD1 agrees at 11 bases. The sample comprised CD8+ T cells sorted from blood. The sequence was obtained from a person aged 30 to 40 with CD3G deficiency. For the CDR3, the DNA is TGTGCCAGTAGCCGGACAGGGGGCGACGCTAACTATGGCTACACCTTC. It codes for CASSRTGGDANYGYTF.